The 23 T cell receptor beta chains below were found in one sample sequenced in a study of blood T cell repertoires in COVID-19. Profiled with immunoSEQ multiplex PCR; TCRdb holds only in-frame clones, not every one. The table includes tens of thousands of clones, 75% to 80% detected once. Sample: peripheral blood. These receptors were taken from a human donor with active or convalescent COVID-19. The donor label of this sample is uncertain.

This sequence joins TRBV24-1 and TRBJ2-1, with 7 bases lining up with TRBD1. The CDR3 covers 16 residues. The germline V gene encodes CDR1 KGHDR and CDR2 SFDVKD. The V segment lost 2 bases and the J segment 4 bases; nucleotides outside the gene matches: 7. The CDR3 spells CATSDSLGQLYNEQFF. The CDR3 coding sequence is TGTGCCACCAGTGATTCTCTGGGACAGCTATACAATGAGCAGTTCTTC.

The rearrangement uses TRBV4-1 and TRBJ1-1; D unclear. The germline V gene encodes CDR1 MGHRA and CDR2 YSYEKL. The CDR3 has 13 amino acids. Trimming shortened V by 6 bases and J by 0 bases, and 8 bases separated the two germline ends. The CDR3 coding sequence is TGCGCCAGCAGACTCCTGTTGAACACTGAAGCTTTCTTT. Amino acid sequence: CASRLLLNTEAFF.

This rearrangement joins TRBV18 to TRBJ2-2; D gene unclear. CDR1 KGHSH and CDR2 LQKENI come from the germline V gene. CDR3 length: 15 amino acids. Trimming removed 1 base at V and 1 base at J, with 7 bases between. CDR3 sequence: CASSPQNRNTGELFF. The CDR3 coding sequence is TGTGCCAGCTCACCACAAAACAGGAACACCGGGGAGCTGTTTTTT.

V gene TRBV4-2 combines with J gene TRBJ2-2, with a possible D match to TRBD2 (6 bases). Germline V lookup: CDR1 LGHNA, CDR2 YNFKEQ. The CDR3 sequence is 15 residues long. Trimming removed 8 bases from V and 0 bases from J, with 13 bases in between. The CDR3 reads CASSRPGANTGELFF. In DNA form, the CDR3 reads TGTGCCAGCTCCCGTCCGGGGGCGAACACCGGGGAGCTGTTTTTT.

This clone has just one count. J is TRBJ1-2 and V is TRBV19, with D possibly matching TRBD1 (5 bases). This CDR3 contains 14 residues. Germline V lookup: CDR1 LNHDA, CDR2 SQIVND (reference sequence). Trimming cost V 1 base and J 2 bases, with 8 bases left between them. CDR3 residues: CASSIVGANYGYTF. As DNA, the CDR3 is TGTGCCAGTAGTATAGTTGGGGCGAACTATGGCTACACCTTC.

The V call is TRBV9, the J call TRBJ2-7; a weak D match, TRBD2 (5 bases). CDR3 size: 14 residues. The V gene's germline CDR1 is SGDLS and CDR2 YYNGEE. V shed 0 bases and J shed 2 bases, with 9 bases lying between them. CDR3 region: CASSVGAEAYEQYF. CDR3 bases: TGTGCCAGCAGCGTAGGGGCGGAGGCCTACGAGCAGTACTTC.

The CDR3 region has the DNA TGTGCCAGCAGTTACTCAGGGACAGGGTTAGGAACTAGCACAGATACGCAGTATTTT. This translates into CASSYSGTGLGTSTDTQYF. The chain joins TRBV6-2 or TRBV6-3 to TRBJ2-3, with 9 nucleotides matching TRBD1. CDR1 MNHEY and CDR2 SVGEGT come from the germline V gene. The CDR3 has 19 amino acids. J was trimmed by 0 bases and V by 0 bases; bases with no gene match: 10.

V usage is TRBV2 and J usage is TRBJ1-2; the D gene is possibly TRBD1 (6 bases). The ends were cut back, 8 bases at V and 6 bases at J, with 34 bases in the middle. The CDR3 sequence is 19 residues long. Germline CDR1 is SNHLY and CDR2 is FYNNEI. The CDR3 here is CASRTAGTRTMGSIDGYTF. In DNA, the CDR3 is TGTGCCAGCCGGACTGCCGGGACACGGACCATGGGATCAATCGATGGCTACACCTTC.

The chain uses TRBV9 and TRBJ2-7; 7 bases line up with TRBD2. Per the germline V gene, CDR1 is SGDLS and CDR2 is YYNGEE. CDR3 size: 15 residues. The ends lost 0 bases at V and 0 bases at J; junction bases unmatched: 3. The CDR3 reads CASSVDGGSSYEQYF. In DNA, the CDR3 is TGTGCCAGCAGCGTAGATGGCGGGAGCTCCTACGAGCAGTACTTC.

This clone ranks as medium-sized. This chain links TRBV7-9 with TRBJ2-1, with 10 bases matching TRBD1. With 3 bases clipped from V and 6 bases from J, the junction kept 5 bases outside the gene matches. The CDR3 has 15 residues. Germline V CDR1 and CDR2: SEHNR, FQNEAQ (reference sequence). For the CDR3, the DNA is TGTGCCAGCAGCTTTGGACAGGGGGAGTTCAATGAGCAGTTCTTC. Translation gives CASSFGQGEFNEQFF.

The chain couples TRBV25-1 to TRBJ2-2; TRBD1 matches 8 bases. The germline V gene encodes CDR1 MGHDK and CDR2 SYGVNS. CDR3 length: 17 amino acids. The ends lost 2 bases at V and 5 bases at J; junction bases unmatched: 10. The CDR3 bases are TGTGCCAGCAGTGAAGGTTCGGCCAGGGGGCCAACCGGGGAGCTGTTTTTT. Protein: CASSEGSARGPTGELFF. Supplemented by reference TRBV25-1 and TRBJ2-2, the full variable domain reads EADIYQTPRYLVIGTGKKITLECSQTMGHDKMYWYQQDPGMELHLIHYSYGVNSTEKGDLSSESTVSRIRTEHFPLTLESARPSHTSQYLCASSEGSARGPTGELFFGEGSRLTVL.

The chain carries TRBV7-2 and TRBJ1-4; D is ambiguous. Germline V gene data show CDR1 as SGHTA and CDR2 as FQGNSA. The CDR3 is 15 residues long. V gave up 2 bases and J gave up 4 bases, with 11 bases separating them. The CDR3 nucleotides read TGTGCCAGCAGCTTATCGGGAGGAATTAATGAAAAACTGTTTTTT. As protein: CASSLSGGINEKLFF.

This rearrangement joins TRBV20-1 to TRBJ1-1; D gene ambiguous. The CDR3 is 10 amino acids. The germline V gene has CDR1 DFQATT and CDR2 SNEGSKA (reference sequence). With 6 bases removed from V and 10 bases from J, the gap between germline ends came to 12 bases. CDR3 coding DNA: TGCAGTGCGCGGGTCTTGAGAGCTTTCTTT. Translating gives CSARVLRAFF.

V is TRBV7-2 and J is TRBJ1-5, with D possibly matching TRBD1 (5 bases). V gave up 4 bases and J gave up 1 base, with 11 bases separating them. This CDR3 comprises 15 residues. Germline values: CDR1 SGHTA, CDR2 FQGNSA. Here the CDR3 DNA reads TGTGCCAGCAGCTCGGGGGTCTCGAGCAATCAGCCCCAGCATTTT. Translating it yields CASSSGVSSNQPQHF.

CDR3 region: CASTEGLGNTGELFF. The CDR3 region has the DNA TGTGCCAGCACCGAGGGACTAGGCAACACCGGGGAGCTGTTTTTT. This chain links TRBV5-6 with TRBJ2-2; 8 bases match TRBD2. V gave up 6 bases and J gave up 2 bases; unmatched junction bases: 6. The CDR3 runs 15 residues. Germline V gene data show CDR1 as SGHDT and CDR2 as YYEEEE.

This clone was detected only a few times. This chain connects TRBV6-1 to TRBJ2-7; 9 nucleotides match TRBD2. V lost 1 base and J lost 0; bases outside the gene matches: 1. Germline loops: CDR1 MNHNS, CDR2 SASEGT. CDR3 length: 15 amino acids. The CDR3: CASSEETSGSYEQYF. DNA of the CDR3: TGTGCCAGCAGTGAAGAGACTAGCGGCTCCTACGAGCAGTACTTC.

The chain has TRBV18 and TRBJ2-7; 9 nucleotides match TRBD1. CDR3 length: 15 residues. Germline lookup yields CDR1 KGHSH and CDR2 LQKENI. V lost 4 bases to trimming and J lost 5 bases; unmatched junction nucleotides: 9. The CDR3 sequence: CASSRGQGSLDEQYF. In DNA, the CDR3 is TGTGCCAGCTCACGGGGACAGGGTTCCCTGGACGAGCAGTACTTC.

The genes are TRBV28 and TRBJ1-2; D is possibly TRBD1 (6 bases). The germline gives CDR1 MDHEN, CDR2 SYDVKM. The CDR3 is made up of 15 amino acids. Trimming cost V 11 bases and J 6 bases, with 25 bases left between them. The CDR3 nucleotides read TGTGCCCTTTCCGGGGGGGGCGAAGATTTAGATGGCTACACCTTC. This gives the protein CALSGGGEDLDGYTF.

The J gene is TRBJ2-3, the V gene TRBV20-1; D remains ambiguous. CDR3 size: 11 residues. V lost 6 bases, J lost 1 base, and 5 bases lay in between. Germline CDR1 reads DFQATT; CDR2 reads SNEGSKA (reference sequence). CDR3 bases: TGCAGTGCCGCGCGCACAGATACGCAGTATTTT. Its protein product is CSAARTDTQYF.

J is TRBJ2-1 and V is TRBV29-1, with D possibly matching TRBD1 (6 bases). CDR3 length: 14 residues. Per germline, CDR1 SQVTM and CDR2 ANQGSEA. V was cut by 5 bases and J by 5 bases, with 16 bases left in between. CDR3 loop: CSVHQGMEHNEQFF. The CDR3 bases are TGCAGCGTTCATCAGGGGATGGAGCACAATGAGCAGTTCTTC.

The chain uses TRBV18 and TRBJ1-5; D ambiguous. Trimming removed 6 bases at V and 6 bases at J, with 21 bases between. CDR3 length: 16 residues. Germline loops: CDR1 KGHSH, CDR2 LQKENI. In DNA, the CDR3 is TGTGCCAGCTCCTACCTTGCTCGGGGAACAAGTCAGCCCCAGCATTTT. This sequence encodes CASSYLARGTSQPQHF. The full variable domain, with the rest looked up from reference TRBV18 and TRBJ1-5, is NAGVMQNPRHLVRRRGQEARLRCSPMKGHSHVYWYRQLPEEGLKFMVYLQKENIIDESGMPKERFSAEFPKEGPSILRIQQVVRGDSAAYFCASSYLARGTSQPQHFGDGTRLSIL.

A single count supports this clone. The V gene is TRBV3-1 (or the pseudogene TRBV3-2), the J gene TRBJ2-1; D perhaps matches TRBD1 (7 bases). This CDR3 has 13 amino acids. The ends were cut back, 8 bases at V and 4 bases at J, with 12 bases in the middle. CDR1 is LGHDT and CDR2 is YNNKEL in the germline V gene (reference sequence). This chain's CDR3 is CASGGTDYNEQFF. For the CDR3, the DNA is TGTGCCAGCGGGGGGACAGATTACAATGAGCAGTTCTTC.

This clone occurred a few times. The CDR3 coding sequence is TGTGCCACCAGCCAAGGAACAGTGAACACTGAAGCTTTCTTT. This sequence encodes CATSQGTVNTEAFF. J is TRBJ1-1 and V is TRBV15; D gene unclear. CDR3 length equals 14 residues. V gave up 5 bases and J gave up 0 bases, with 10 bases separating them. Germline V CDR1 and CDR2: LNHNV, YYDKDF (reference sequence).